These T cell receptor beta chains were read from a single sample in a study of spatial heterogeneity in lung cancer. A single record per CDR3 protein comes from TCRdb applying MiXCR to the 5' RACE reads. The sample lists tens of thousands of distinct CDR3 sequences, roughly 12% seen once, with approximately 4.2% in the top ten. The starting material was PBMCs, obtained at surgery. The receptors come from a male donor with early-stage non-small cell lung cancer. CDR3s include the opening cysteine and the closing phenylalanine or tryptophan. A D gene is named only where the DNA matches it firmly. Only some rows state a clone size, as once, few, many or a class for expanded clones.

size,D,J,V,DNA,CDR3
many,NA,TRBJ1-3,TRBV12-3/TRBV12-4,TGTGCCAGCAGTCCCGGGGGGACAAACACCATATATTTT,CASSPGGTNTIYF
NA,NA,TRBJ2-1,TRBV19,TGTGCCAGTAGCCCGGAGGACTTCCGGTACAATGAGCAGTTCTTC,CASSPEDFRYNEQFF
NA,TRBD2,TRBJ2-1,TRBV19,TGTGCCAGTAGTATACAACTAGCGGGATCCTACAATGAGCAGTTCTTC,CASSIQLAGSYNEQFF
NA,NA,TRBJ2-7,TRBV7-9,TGTGCCAGCAGCTCCTTCCATGGGGAGCTCGAGCAGTACTTC,CASSSFHGELEQYF
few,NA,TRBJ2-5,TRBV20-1,TGCAGTGCTAGACCCTACTCTAGCCAAGAGACCCAGTACTTC,CSARPYSSQETQYF
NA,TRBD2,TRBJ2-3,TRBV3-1,TGTGCCAGCAGCCCCTCTTTTAGCGGGCCTCTAGGGGATACGCAGTATTTT,CASSPSFSGPLGDTQYF
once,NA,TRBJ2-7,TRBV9,NA,CASSTSEQGYEQYF
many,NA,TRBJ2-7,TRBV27,TGTGCCAGCAGTTTTACGATTGGCTACGAGCAGTACTTC,CASSFTIGYEQYF
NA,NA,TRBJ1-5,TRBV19,TGTGCCAGTAGCACGGACAGTAGCAATCAGCCCCAGCATTTT,CASSTDSSNQPQHF
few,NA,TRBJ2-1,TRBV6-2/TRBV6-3,TGCGCGACCCTCACTAGCTACAATGAGCAGTTCTTC,CATLTSYNEQFF
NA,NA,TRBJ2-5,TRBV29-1,TGCAGCGTTCCCGGCCCCAGCCAAGAGACCCAGTACTTC,CSVPGPSQETQYF
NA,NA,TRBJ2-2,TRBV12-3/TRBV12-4,TGTGCCAGCAAAGTGGGCACCGGGGAGCTGTTTTTT,CASKVGTGELFF
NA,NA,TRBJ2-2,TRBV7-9,TGTGCCAGCAACTCAGGGATCCGGACCGGGGAGCTGTTTTTT,CASNSGIRTGELFF
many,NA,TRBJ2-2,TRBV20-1,TGCAGTTCCTCCCGGGGCTACACCGGGGAGCTGTTTTTT,CSSSRGYTGELFF